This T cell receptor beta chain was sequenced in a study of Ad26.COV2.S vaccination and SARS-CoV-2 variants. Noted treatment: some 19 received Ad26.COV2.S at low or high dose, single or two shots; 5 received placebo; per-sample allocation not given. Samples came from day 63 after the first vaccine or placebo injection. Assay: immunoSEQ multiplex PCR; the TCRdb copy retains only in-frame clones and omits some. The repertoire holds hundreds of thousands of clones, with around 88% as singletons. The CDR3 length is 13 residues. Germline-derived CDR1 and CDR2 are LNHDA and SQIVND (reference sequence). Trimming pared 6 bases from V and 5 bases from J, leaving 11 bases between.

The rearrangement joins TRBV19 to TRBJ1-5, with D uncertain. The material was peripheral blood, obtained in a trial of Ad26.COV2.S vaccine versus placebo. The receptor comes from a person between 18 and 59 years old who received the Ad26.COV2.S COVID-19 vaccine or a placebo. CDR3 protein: CASSPSEDQPQHF. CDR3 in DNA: TGTGCCAGTAGCCCGTCCGAGGATCAGCCCCAGCATTTT.